This T cell receptor beta chain originates from a study of blood T cell repertoires in COVID-19. CDR1 is SGHTA and CDR2 is FQGNSA in the germline V gene. V was clipped by 5 bases and J by 1 base; unmatched bases: 10. The CDR3 covers 17 residues. This clone appeared a single time. The data were produced by immunoSEQ multiplex PCR, yet TCRdb's version contains in-frame clones alone and is incomplete. The sample comprises roughly 49,000 clones, 70% to 85% of which are singletons, and about 4.3% rests with the top ten. V and J are TRBV7-2 and TRBJ2-4; 8 nucleotides line up with TRBD1. Sequenced material: peripheral blood. The clonotype comes from a man in his fifties with active COVID-19. CDR3 coding DNA: TGTGCCAGCAGCCCCCGGGACAGGTCCGTGGCCAAAAACATTCAGTACTTC. Its protein is CASSPRDRSVAKNIQYF.